The 17 T cell receptor beta chains below come from one sample, sequenced in a study of early stage breast cancer tumors. Measured with immunoSEQ multiplex PCR; TCRdb has only the in-frame clones, and not every one. The sample lists some 10,000 clones; around 73% were seen once. Sequencing was performed on breast tumor tissue. All receptors come from a person in their 40s with breast cancer.

In its sample, this clone was seen once. The gene calls are TRBV4-1 and TRBJ1-1; D gene uncertain. Trimming left V 4 bases short and J 1 base short, with 13 bases between. The CDR3 consists of 15 residues. The V gene's germline CDR1 is MGHRA and CDR2 YSYEKL. CDR3: CASSPSGSRNTEAFF. In nucleotides, the CDR3 is TGCGCCAGCAGCCCGTCTGGGTCCCGGAACACTGAAGCTTTCTTT.

The chain carries TRBV7-9 and TRBJ1-3, with D possibly TRBD1 on 5 matching bases. Germline-derived CDR1 and CDR2 are SEHNR and FQNEAQ (reference sequence). V was trimmed by 1 base and J by 0 bases, leaving 13 bases between them. The CDR3 is made up of 17 amino acids. The CDR3 DNA follows: TGTGCCAGCAGCTTAGACCCTGCAGGGAACTCTGGAAACACCATATATTTT. Translation: CASSLDPAGNSGNTIYF.

J is TRBJ2-3 and V is TRBV7-9; D might be TRBD1 or TRBD2, each matching 5 bases. Germline lookup yields CDR1 SEHNR and CDR2 FQNEAQ (reference sequence). The CDR3 spans 17 residues. V lost 9 bases, J lost 2 bases, and 24 bases lay in between. CDR3 amino acids: CASVQGAAFQVTDTQYF. CDR3 coding DNA: TGTGCCAGTGTCCAGGGAGCGGCTTTCCAAGTCACAGATACGCAGTATTTT.

This chain uses TRBV19 with TRBJ2-7; D not resolved. Trimming cost V 4 bases and J 1 base, with 5 bases left between them. The CDR3 loop spans 12 amino acids. CDR1 LNHDA and CDR2 SQIVND come from the germline V gene (reference sequence). The CDR3 is CASSTASYEQYF. CDR3 in DNA: TGTGCCAGTAGTACCGCGTCCTACGAGCAGTACTTC.

The chain employs TRBV19 and TRBJ2-1, with 11 bases fitting TRBD2. The CDR3 has 15 residues. V lost 3 bases and J lost 5; bases outside the gene matches: 3. Germline CDR1 is LNHDA and CDR2 is SQIVND (reference sequence). CDR3 in amino acids: CASSIPSGRNNEQFF. DNA of the CDR3: TGTGCCAGTAGTATCCCTAGCGGGAGGAACAATGAGCAGTTCTTC. Supplemented by reference TRBV19 and TRBJ2-1, the full variable domain reads DGGITQSPKYLFRKEGQNVTLSCEQNLNHDAMYWYRQDPGQGLRLIYYSQIVNDFQKGDIAEGYSVSREKKESFPLTVTSAQKNPTAFYLCASSIPSGRNNEQFFGPGTRLTVL.

Only a few counts were recorded for this clone. The chain couples TRBV15 to TRBJ2-6; possibly TRBD1 for D (5 bases). CDR3 size: 15 residues. CDR1 LNHNV and CDR2 YYDKDF come from the germline V gene (reference sequence). Deletions cut 1 base from V and 2 bases from J, with 6 bases between. The CDR3 sequence: CATSRGTTGANVLTF. CDR3 coding DNA: TGTGCCACCAGCAGAGGGACAACTGGGGCCAACGTCCTGACTTTC.

The rearrangement uses TRBV30 and TRBJ2-1; tentative D call: TRBD2 (5 bases). Looked up from germline, CDR1 is GTSNPN and CDR2 is SVGIG (reference sequence). The CDR3 contains 15 residues. Trimming left V 3 bases short and J 6 bases short, with 18 bases between. The CDR3 is CAWRRASSNPNEQFF. The CDR3 DNA is TGTGCCTGGAGGCGGGCTTCTAGCAATCCCAATGAGCAGTTCTTC.

J is TRBJ1-5 and V is TRBV19; D gene ambiguous. CDR1 and CDR2 from the germline V gene are LNHDA and SQIVND (reference sequence). This CDR3 comprises 16 residues. Trimming left V 4 bases short and J 3 bases short, with 16 bases between. The CDR3 nucleotides read TGTGCCAGTAGTAGGGCTGGGCCCCGGTCCAATCAGCCCCAGCATTTT. Its protein product is CASSRAGPRSNQPQHF. The full variable domain, rest sourced from reference TRBV19 and TRBJ1-5, is DGGITQSPKYLFRKEGQNVTLSCEQNLNHDAMYWYRQDPGQGLRLIYYSQIVNDFQKGDIAEGYSVSREKKESFPLTVTSAQKNPTAFYLCASSRAGPRSNQPQHFGDGTRLSIL.

Only a few counts were recorded for this clone. The genes are TRBV7-9 and TRBJ2-2; D not certain. The CDR3 runs 12 residues. The germline V gene has CDR1 SEHNR and CDR2 FQNEAQ (reference sequence). The V gene lost 4 bases and the J gene lost 3 bases, with 3 bases spanning the gap. The CDR3 loop reads CASSYYTGELFF. CDR3 bases: TGTGCCAGCAGCTACTACACCGGGGAGCTGTTTTTT.

The V call is TRBV6-1, the J call TRBJ2-5; unclear D gene. CDR3 size: 13 residues. CDR1 is MNHNS, CDR2 SASEGT, per germline. V gave up 3 bases and J gave up 0 bases, with 5 bases separating them. In nucleotides, the CDR3 is TGTGCCAGCAGTGAGGAGTACCAAGAGACCCAGTACTTC. Its translation is CASSEEYQETQYF.

Note on this clone: This sample includes further DNA sequences coding for the same CDR3. The J gene is TRBJ2-1, the V gene TRBV5-1; 7 nucleotides line up with TRBD2. CDR1 and CDR2 (germline): SGHRS, YFSETQ. This CDR3 contains 14 residues. The ends lost 2 bases at V and 4 bases at J; junction bases unmatched: 3. CDR3 sequence reads: CASSLAGPYNEQFF. The CDR3 nucleotides read TGCGCCAGCAGCTTAGCGGGGCCATACAATGAGCAGTTCTTC.

The CDR3 here is CAWSRDSGEKLFF. In nucleotides, the CDR3 is TGTGCCTGGAGTAGGGATAGTGGAGAAAAACTGTTTTTT. The chain has TRBV30 and TRBJ1-4, with unresolved D. Germline V gene data show CDR1 as GTSNPN and CDR2 as SVGIG (reference sequence). V lost 2 bases and J lost 8, with 12 bases in between. The CDR3 length is 13 residues. Using reference TRBV30 and TRBJ1-4 for the parts outside the CDR3, the full variable domain is SQTIHQWPATLVQPVGSPLSLECTVEGTSNPNLYWYRQAAGRGLQLLFYSVGIGQISSEVPQNLSASRPQDRQFILSSKKLLLSDSGFYLCAWSRDSGEKLFFGSGTQLSVL.

The chain couples TRBV30 to TRBJ1-5, with a weak D call TRBD1 (5 bases). Germline CDR1 GTSNPN, CDR2 SVGIG (reference sequence). V dropped 1 base and J dropped 1 base, with 8 bases sitting between them. CDR3 length: 14 amino acids. The CDR3: CAWSAGQSNQPQHF. The CDR3 nucleotides are TGTGCCTGGAGTGCCGGACAAAGCAATCAGCCCCAGCATTTT.

In its sample, this clone was seen a few times. CDR3 sequence reads: CASTASGPKNYGYTF. The CDR3 DNA reads as TGTGCCAGTACCGCTTCCGGGCCCAAGAACTATGGCTACACCTTC. The chain combines TRBV19 with TRBJ1-2; D unresolved. This CDR3 spans 15 amino acids. V was pared by 7 bases and J by 2 bases, with 17 bases between. Germline-derived CDR1 and CDR2 are LNHDA and SQIVND (reference sequence).

The chain links TRBV5-1 to TRBJ1-4; no firm D call. The CDR3 loop spans 14 amino acids. Germline V gene sequence: CDR1 SGHRS, CDR2 YFSETQ. The germline V and J ends were trimmed by 4 bases and 4 bases, with 11 bases remaining between them. The CDR3 loop reads CASSATSNNEKLFF. For the CDR3, the DNA is TGCGCCAGCAGCGCTACTAGTAATAATGAAAAACTGTTTTTT. Full variable domain (missing parts from reference TRBV5-1 and TRBJ1-4): KAGVTQTPRYLIKTRGQQVTLSCSPISGHRSVSWYQQTPGQGLQFLFEYFSETQRNKGNFPGRFSGRQFSNSRSEMNVSTLELGDSALYLCASSATSNNEKLFFGSGTQLSVL.

V is TRBV5-1 and J is TRBJ2-3, with D maybe TRBD1 (5 bases). The CDR3 length is 15 residues. Germline V CDR1 and CDR2: SGHRS, YFSETQ. V lost 3 bases to trimming and J lost 6 bases, with 17 bases between them. In DNA form, the CDR3 reads TGCGCCAGCAGCTGGAAGGGGTCCTCTGAGGATACGCAGTATTTT. It yields the protein CASSWKGSSEDTQYF.

This sequence joins TRBV30 and TRBJ2-4; 15 bases fit TRBD2. The CDR3 extends over 16 amino acids. CDR1 and CDR2 (germline): GTSNPN, SVGIG (reference sequence). Losses at the gene ends were 2 bases for V and 8 bases for J; bases not matched to a gene: 7. The CDR3: CAWSWTSGRGADIQYF. CDR3 DNA: TGTGCCTGGAGTTGGACTAGCGGGAGGGGTGCGGACATTCAGTACTTC.